The source of this T cell receptor beta chain is a study of T cells in Graves' hyperthyroidism and ophthalmopathy. General study findings and limits: With a median lead of about six months before onset, the model predicted ophthalmopathy. Most expanded thyroid clonotypes above 0.001 recurred in blood.

CDR1 and CDR2 (germline): LGHNT, FRNRAP. The CDR3 spans 12 residues. The V end lost 0 bases, the J end lost 5 bases, and 5 bases lay between the germline ends. This clonotype was seen ten or more times. Antigen unknown. Amplification of TCR beta CDR3 regions used RNA as the template. The HTBI primer set served for first-round RT-PCR of the TCR CDR3. TCRdb analysed the multiplex PCR reads with MiXCR anew, one entry per CDR3 protein. The profile shows under 300,000 distinct CDR3 sequences, around a quarter of them singletons. The rearrangement joins TRBV12-5 to TRBJ2-7; unclear D gene. The sample consisted of blood. The receptor's source is a man between 35 and 55 years old with Graves' hyperthyroidism that later progressed to Graves' ophthalmopathy. The CDR3 region is CASGLVVDEQYF. The CDR3 DNA reads TGTGCTAGTGGTTTGGTAGTGGACGAGCAGTACTTC.